What follows is one T cell receptor (beta chain) and its context. What it binds is unknown. Germline lookup yields CDR1 MNHEY and CDR2 SVGAGI. Trimming left V 0 bases short and J 11 bases short, with 12 bases between. CDR3 length equals 13 residues. This specimen belongs to a study of shared clonotypes between healthy human individuals. Findings and limits, study-wide: Among donors, the sharing of clonotypes was expected to be influenced by sequencing depth.

The study ran the assay at deep level. Repertoires were generated with immunoSEQ multiplex PCR, while TCRdb's copy carries only in-frame clones and drops some. The table records roughly 1,600,000 clones, approximately 98.5% of them present only once. This chain joins TRBV6-5 and TRBJ2-3; D not certain. The specimen sequenced was naive CD4+ T cells sorted from blood. The subset here: CD45RA+ positively selected. This receptor was obtained from a man between 25 and 39 years old in good health. The CDR3 is CASSYSRGWKQYF. As DNA, the CDR3 is TGTGCCAGCAGTTACTCGAGAGGATGGAAGCAGTATTTT.